These 13 T cell receptor beta chains originate from one sample sequenced in a study of shared T cell receptors in the human thymus. Some clones are missing from TCRdb's copy, which holds only in-frame ones; the method was immunoSEQ multiplex PCR. The sample has roughly 550,000 clones, about 80% seen once. Another study also made use of these data, one on human thymus T cells.

Sequencing input: thymocytes. These receptors all come from a boy under two years old with a congenital heart defect.

The CDR3 DNA sequence: TGTGCCAGCAGCTTGAGGCTAGCGGGGGTCTACGAGCAGTACTTC. Translated: CASSLRLAGVYEQYF. This rearrangement joins TRBV5-4 to TRBJ2-7, with 10 bases fitting TRBD2. V shed 1 base, J shed 3 bases, and the junction held 4 bases outside the gene matches. Germline V gene data show CDR1 as SGHNT and CDR2 as YYREEE (reference sequence). The CDR3 has 15 amino acids. Filled out from reference TRBV5-4 and TRBJ2-7, the complete variable domain reads ETGVTQSPTHLIKTRGQQVTLRCSSQSGHNTVSWYQQALGQGPQFIFQYYREEENGRGNFPPRFSGLQFPNYSSELNVNALELDDSALYLCASSLRLAGVYEQYFGPGTRLTVT.

In the case of this clone: Other DNA sequences within the sample encode an identical CDR3. DNA for the CDR3: TGTGCCAGCAGCCCAGGACTAGCGGGGTACAATGAGCAGTTCTTC. It specifies CASSPGLAGYNEQFF. The chain links TRBV7-2 to TRBJ2-1; 12 bases align to TRBD2. CDR3 length: 15 residues. From germline, CDR1 is SGHTA and CDR2 FQGNSA. Trimming took 5 bases from V and 4 from J; bases not matched to a gene: 3.

CDR3 sequence: CASSLAKREQEQYF. In nucleotides, the CDR3 is TGTGCCAGCAGTTTAGCGAAGCGGGAACAGGAGCAGTACTTC. The chain recombines TRBV27 with TRBJ2-7; 7 positions agree with TRBD2. V lost 2 bases, J lost 7 bases, and 8 bases stayed unmatched. The CDR3 is made up of 14 amino acids. Per the germline V gene, CDR1 is MNHEY and CDR2 is SMNVEV (reference sequence).

The V and J genes are TRBV6-6 and TRBJ2-2; D remains ambiguous. Per germline, CDR1 MNHNY and CDR2 SVGAGI (reference sequence). The CDR3 is made up of 12 amino acids. V lost 5 bases and J lost 6, with 7 bases in between. CDR3 loop: CASSLGPGELFF. In nucleotides, the CDR3 is TGTGCCAGCAGTCTAGGCCCCGGGGAGCTGTTTTTT.

This clone was seen only a few times. This sequence joins TRBV28 and TRBJ2-7; 10 bases fit TRBD1. The germline V gene encodes CDR1 MDHEN and CDR2 SYDVKM. CDR3 size: 14 residues. Trimming removed 5 bases from V and 0 bases from J; junction bases left unmatched: 1. The DNA for the CDR3 is TGTGCCAGCAGTGGGACAGGGGTCTCCTACGAGCAGTACTTC. Its translation: CASSGTGVSYEQYF. Looking up the rest from reference TRBV28 and TRBJ2-7 gives the full variable domain: DVKVTQSSRYLVKRTGEKVFLECVQDMDHENMFWYRQDPGLGLRLIYFSYDVKMKEKGDIPEGYSVSREKKERFSLILESASTNQTSMYLCASSGTGVSYEQYFGPGTRLTVT.

This rearrangement joins TRBV19 to TRBJ2-7; tentative D call: TRBD2 (5 bases). CDR3 length: 11 amino acids. Trimming left V 4 bases short and J 6 bases short, with 7 bases between. Per the germline V gene, CDR1 is LNHDA and CDR2 is SQIVND (reference sequence). The CDR3 coding sequence is TGTGCCAGTAGTAACGGGGTCGAGCAGTACTTC. Residues: CASSNGVEQYF.

The CDR3 DNA is TGTGCCAGCAGCCCACGAGACGGGGAGGACACTGAAGCTTTCTTT. Its protein is CASSPRDGEDTEAFF. The chain joins TRBV9 to TRBJ1-1, with D hard to call. CDR1 is SGDLS and CDR2 is YYNGEE in the germline V gene. The CDR3 contains 15 residues. Trimming stripped 4 bases from V and 3 bases from J, with 16 bases between.

The chain uses TRBV6-5 and TRBJ1-4; perhaps TRBD1 as D (5 bases). The length of the CDR3 is 15 residues. Germline V CDR1 and CDR2: MNHEY, SVGAGI. V was shortened by 0 bases and J by 5 bases, with 10 bases between the two germline ends. The CDR3 region is CASSYSAGGNEKLFF. In DNA, the CDR3 is TGTGCCAGCAGTTACTCAGCGGGGGGGAATGAAAAACTGTTTTTT.

This sequence joins TRBV19 and TRBJ1-2; the match to TRBD1 covers 9 bases. CDR1 and CDR2 from the germline V gene are LNHDA and SQIVND (reference sequence). The J segment lost 3 bases and the V segment lost 4 bases, leaving 6 bases of the junction unmatched. The CDR3 runs to 15 residues. The CDR3 loop reads CASSNNRGPYYGYTF. CDR3 nucleotides: TGTGCCAGTAGTAACAACAGGGGGCCATACTATGGCTACACCTTC.

This clone has only a few counts. The rearrangement uses TRBV7-6 and TRBJ2-3; a weak D match, TRBD1 (6 bases). Germline values: CDR1 SGHVS, CDR2 FNYEAQ. The length of the CDR3 is 17 residues. The V end lost 2 bases, the J end lost 5 bases, and 20 bases lay between the germline ends. This CDR3 reads CASSLFRGPKGRDTQYF. The CDR3, as DNA: TGTGCCAGCAGCTTATTCAGGGGACCTAAGGGGAGAGATACGCAGTATTTT.

The rearrangement links TRBV6-4 to TRBJ2-7; tentatively, D is TRBD1 (6 bases). This CDR3 spans 18 amino acids. V was shortened by 6 bases and J by 1 base, with 25 bases between the two germline ends. From germline, CDR1 is MRHNA and CDR2 SNTAGT. Here the CDR3 DNA reads TGTGCCAGCAGCCGCCTGGGCTCAACACTCACAGGGTCCTACGAGCAGTACTTC. The encoded protein is CASSRLGSTLTGSYEQYF.

This rearrangement joins TRBV10-1 to TRBJ1-4; 10 nucleotides line up with TRBD1. After removal of 0 bases from V and 0 bases from J, the junction contained 10 bases not matched to a gene. Germline loops: CDR1 WNHNN, CDR2 SYGVQD (reference sequence). There are 20 residues in the CDR3. In DNA form, the CDR3 reads TGCGCCAGCAGTGAGTCCCGCGGACAGGGGGACTCGGCAACTAATGAAAAACTGTTTTTT. Its protein is CASSESRGQGDSATNEKLFF.

The rearrangement links TRBV13 to TRBJ2-3; 9 bases are shared with TRBD1. V was pared by 7 bases and J by 1 base, with 9 bases of the junction left unmatched. Germline assignment: CDR1 PRHDT and CDR2 FYEKMQ (reference sequence). CDR3 length equals 16 residues. CDR3 protein: CASTETGGIGTDTQYF. The CDR3 nucleotides are TGTGCCAGCACCGAGACAGGGGGTATAGGCACAGATACGCAGTATTTT.